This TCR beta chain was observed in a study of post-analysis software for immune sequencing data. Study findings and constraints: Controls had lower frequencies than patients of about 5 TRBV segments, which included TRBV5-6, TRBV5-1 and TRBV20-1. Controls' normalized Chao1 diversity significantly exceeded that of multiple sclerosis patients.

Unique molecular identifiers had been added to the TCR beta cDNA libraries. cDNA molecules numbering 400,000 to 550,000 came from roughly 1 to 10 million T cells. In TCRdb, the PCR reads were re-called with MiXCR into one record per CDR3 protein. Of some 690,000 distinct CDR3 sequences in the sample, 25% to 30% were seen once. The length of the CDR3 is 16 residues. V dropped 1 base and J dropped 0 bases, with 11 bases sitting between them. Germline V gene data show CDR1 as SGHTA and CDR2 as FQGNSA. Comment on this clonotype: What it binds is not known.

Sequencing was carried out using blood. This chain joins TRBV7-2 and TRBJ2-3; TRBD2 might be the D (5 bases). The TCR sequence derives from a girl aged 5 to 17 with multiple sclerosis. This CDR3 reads CASSLVSGSSTDTQYF. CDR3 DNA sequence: TGTGCCAGCAGCTTAGTATCGGGGTCTAGCACAGATACGCAGTATTTT. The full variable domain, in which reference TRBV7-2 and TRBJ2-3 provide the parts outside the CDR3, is GAGVSQSPSNKVTEKGKDVELRCDPISGHTALYWYRQSLGQGLEFLIYFQGNSAPDKSGLPSDRFSAERTGGSVSTLTIQRTQQEDSAVYLCASSLVSGSSTDTQYFGPGTRLTVL.